What follows are 20 T cell receptor beta chains derived from one specimen sequenced in a study of T-cell memory formation after mild COVID-19. TCRdb reanalysed the 5' RACE reads using MiXCR and keeps one entry per CDR3 protein. Of some 120,000 distinct CDR3 sequences listed, roughly 6.2% were seen once; the top ten hold roughly 2%. Sequenced material: PBMCs or a T cell subset sorted from them (not recorded which). The source of these receptors is an adult woman who had mild COVID-19 (a few samples of this study predate the infection). Cell type and time point are not known.

This clonotype was observed a handful of times. V and J are TRBV2 and TRBJ2-1; 8 nucleotides agree with TRBD2. The CDR3 is made up of 15 amino acids. V shed 3 bases, J shed 7 bases, and the junction held 8 bases outside the gene matches. CDR1 and CDR2 from the germline V gene are SNHLY and FYNNEI. The CDR3, as DNA: TGTGCCAGCAGTGACTACGGGAGGGGGAAAAATGAGCAGTTCTTC. The encoded protein is CASSDYGRGKNEQFF.

This chain uses TRBV20-1 with TRBJ1-5; D is perhaps TRBD1 (5 bases). Trimming shortened V by 0 bases and J by 6 bases, and 15 bases separated the two germline ends. The CDR3 spans 15 residues. Germline V gene sequence: CDR1 DFQATT, CDR2 SNEGSKA (reference sequence). In DNA form, the CDR3 reads TGCAGTGCTAGAGAGCCTCAGGGATCAGGTCAGCCCCAGCATTTT. Translated, it gives CSAREPQGSGQPQHF.

The chain has TRBV12-3 or TRBV12-4 and TRBJ2-7; 10 nucleotides agree with TRBD1. The CDR3 loop spans 15 amino acids. Trimming removed 3 bases from V and 5 bases from J; junction bases left unmatched: 7. CDR3 sequence (DNA): TGTGCCAGCAGTTTTGGGACAGGGGTTGGTAACGAGCAGTACTTC. This sequence encodes CASSFGTGVGNEQYF.

This sequence joins TRBV7-2 and TRBJ1-5; the D gene is possibly TRBD1 (5 bases). Germline V lookup: CDR1 SGHTA, CDR2 FQGNSA. This CDR3 region has 16 residues. V was shortened by 0 bases and J by 4 bases, with 13 bases between the two germline ends. The CDR3, as DNA: TGTGCCAGCAGCTTAGCCGGCAGGGACGTAAATCAGCCCCAGCATTTT. This translates into CASSLAGRDVNQPQHF. The complete variable domain, with remaining parts taken from reference TRBV7-2 and TRBJ1-5, reads GAGVSQSPSNKVTEKGKDVELRCDPISGHTALYWYRQSLGQGLEFLIYFQGNSAPDKSGLPSDRFSAERTGGSVSTLTIQRTQQEDSAVYLCASSLAGRDVNQPQHFGDGTRLSIL.

This clonotype was detected ten times or more. CDR3: CSVESGEQYF. For the CDR3, the DNA is TGCAGCGTTGAATCCGGCGAGCAGTACTTC. V usage is TRBV29-1 and J usage is TRBJ2-7; no reliable D call. V was trimmed by 2 bases and J by 6 bases, leaving 5 bases between them. The CDR3 spans 10 residues. Germline loops: CDR1 SQVTM, CDR2 ANQGSEA.

The CDR3 region is CASSPGGHYGYTF. The CDR3 DNA follows: TGTGCCAGCTCACCAGGGGGACACTATGGCTACACCTTC. The chain is built from TRBV18 and TRBJ1-2; tentative D call: TRBD1 (5 bases). This CDR3 is built from 13 residues. V dropped 2 bases and J dropped 3 bases, with 7 bases sitting between them. Germline V gene lookup returns CDR1 KGHSH and CDR2 LQKENI.

This clonotype was counted many times. The V gene is TRBV5-1, the J gene TRBJ2-7; TRBD1 aligns across 7 bases. V trimming: 4 bases; J trimming: 3 bases; junction bases outside the gene matches: 13. CDR3 length equals 16 residues. CDR1 and CDR2 (germline): SGHRS, YFSETQ. The CDR3: CASSPTPGTVLYEQYF. CDR3 coding DNA: TGCGCCAGCAGCCCAACCCCCGGGACAGTCCTCTACGAGCAGTACTTC.

This clonotype was picked up a small number of times. The chain combines TRBV24-1 with TRBJ2-2; 8 nucleotides align to TRBD2. The trim removed 3 bases at V and 4 bases at J, leaving 9 bases unmatched. The CDR3 runs 17 residues. Per the germline V gene, CDR1 is KGHDR and CDR2 is SFDVKD. The CDR3 DNA reads as TGTGCCACCAGTGATATGGGAGCGGGAGTACGCACCGGGGAGCTGTTTTTT. Translation gives CATSDMGAGVRTGELFF.

This clonotype was detected only a few times. This chain uses TRBV7-9 with TRBJ1-1, with a tentative D call TRBD1 (6 bases). V shed 4 bases and J shed 5 bases, with 17 bases lying between them. Germline V gene sequence: CDR1 SEHNR, CDR2 FQNEAQ (reference sequence). CDR3 length: 15 amino acids. CDR3 loop: CASSSQHRVRTEAFF. The CDR3 DNA follows: TGTGCCAGCAGCTCCCAGCACAGGGTTCGGACTGAAGCTTTCTTT.

The V call is TRBV29-1, the J call TRBJ2-1; D is possibly TRBD2 (5 bases). The CDR3 runs 13 residues. Trimming cost V 2 bases and J 10 bases, with 15 bases left between them. Germline lookup yields CDR1 SQVTM and CDR2 ANQGSEA. Written as DNA, the CDR3 is TGCAGCGTTGAAAAGTGGCGGGCCGCCGAGCAGTTCTTC. Protein product: CSVEKWRAAEQFF.

Note on this clonotype: At one end, the junction sequence differs from germline, possibly due to a read error. V is TRBV7-7 and J is TRBJ1-1; a possible D gene is TRBD1 (5 bases). The CDR3 extends over 14 amino acids. Germline V lookup: CDR1 SSHAT, CDR2 FNYEAQ (reference sequence). CDR3 in amino acids: CASSPNRLSTEAFF. DNA of the CDR3: TGTGCTAGCAGCCCCAACAGGCTGAGCACTGAAGCTTTCTTT.

The V gene is TRBV19, the J gene TRBJ2-1; D is possibly TRBD2 (5 bases). Trimming cost V 3 bases and J 5 bases, with 17 bases left between them. The CDR3 has 16 residues. The germline gives CDR1 LNHDA, CDR2 SQIVND (reference sequence). CDR3 in amino acids: CASSIRLAYGNNEQFF. The CDR3 DNA follows: TGTGCCAGTAGTATCCGCCTAGCTTACGGTAACAATGAGCAGTTCTTC.

This clonotype has at least ten counts. The chain combines TRBV5-1 with TRBJ2-7, with 10 bases aligning to TRBD2. V shed 5 bases, J shed 3 bases, and the junction held 8 bases outside the gene matches. This CDR3 is built from 15 residues. Germline values: CDR1 SGHRS, CDR2 YFSETQ. CDR3 amino acids: CASRASGSGFYEQYF. The DNA for the CDR3 is TGCGCCAGCAGAGCTAGCGGGAGTGGTTTCTACGAGCAGTACTTC.

This clonotype has at least ten counts. This rearrangement joins TRBV6-6 to TRBJ2-3; 8 nucleotides match TRBD2. The J segment lost 5 bases and the V segment lost 9 bases, leaving 10 bases of the junction unmatched. The germline V gene has CDR1 MNHNY and CDR2 SVGAGI (reference sequence). This CDR3 contains 14 residues. The CDR3 coding sequence is TGTGCCAGTTCCCGCGGGGGGTCGGTAGATACGCAGTATTTT. This encodes CASSRGGSVDTQYF.

This clonotype was counted many times. The chain carries TRBV14 and TRBJ2-7, with D hard to call. Germline lookup yields CDR1 SGHDN and CDR2 FVKESK. The CDR3 contains 13 residues. With 1 base removed from V and 2 bases from J, the gap between germline ends came to 6 bases. CDR3 protein: CASSQAPPYEQYF. The CDR3 region has the DNA TGTGCCAGCAGCCAAGCCCCCCCCTACGAGCAGTACTTC.

The V gene is TRBV29-1, the J gene TRBJ2-7; 10 bases align to TRBD2. The ends lost 5 bases at V and 3 bases at J; junction bases unmatched: 1. CDR3 length equals 12 residues. Germline V lookup: CDR1 SQVTM, CDR2 ANQGSEA. This CDR3 reads CSVQREGYEQYF. The CDR3 DNA reads as TGCAGCGTTCAGCGGGAGGGCTACGAGCAGTACTTC.

This rearrangement joins TRBV5-1 to TRBJ1-1, with D perhaps TRBD1 (6 bases). Trimming pared 4 bases from V and 1 base from J, leaving 14 bases between. CDR1 is SGHRS, CDR2 YFSETQ, per germline. The CDR3 totals 15 residues. The CDR3 loop is CASSKSPGQNTEAFF. The CDR3 region has the DNA TGCGCCAGCAGCAAGTCTCCGGGACAGAACACTGAAGCTTTCTTT.

This clonotype was observed many times. The V gene is TRBV24-1, the J gene TRBJ2-5; possibly TRBD1 or TRBD2 for D (5 bases each). In germline, CDR1 is KGHDR, CDR2 SFDVKD. With 4 bases removed from V and 5 bases from J, the gap between germline ends came to 13 bases. The CDR3 is 14 amino acids. The CDR3 protein is CATSDPTEGETQYF. The DNA for the CDR3 is TGTGCCACCAGTGACCCGACAGAGGGGGAGACCCAGTACTTC.

This clonotype was detected a few times. This chain connects TRBV6-5 to TRBJ2-7; no definite D call. The germline V gene encodes CDR1 MNHEY and CDR2 SVGAGI. The CDR3 extends over 15 amino acids. The V end lost 0 bases, the J end lost 1 base, and 10 bases lay between the germline ends. CDR3 sequence: CASSYSIWQSYEQYF. The CDR3, as DNA: TGTGCCAGCAGTTACTCGATTTGGCAGTCCTACGAGCAGTACTTC.

This clonotype has ten or more counts. The chain carries TRBV12-3 or TRBV12-4 and TRBJ2-3, with 7 bases aligning to TRBD2. V gave up 3 bases and J gave up 6 bases; unmatched junction bases: 9. This CDR3 is built from 15 residues. CDR3 DNA: TGTGCCAGCAGTTTGGCGGGAGCGTCCAGGGATACGCAGTATTTT. Translation gives CASSLAGASRDTQYF.